These 6 T cell receptor beta chains were sequenced from one sample in a study of monozygotic twins with cystic fibrosis. Some clones are missing from TCRdb's copy, which holds only in-frame ones; the method was immunoSEQ multiplex PCR. Among 14,000 to 15,000 clones, around 84% were seen once, and the ten largest hold 0.85% to 1.2%. The sequenced sample was blood. Receptor source: a boy aged 5 to 17 with cystic fibrosis.

The chain is built from TRBV4-1 and TRBJ1-2; D unclear. The V gene's germline CDR1 is MGHRA and CDR2 YSYEKL. CDR3 length equals 14 residues. The ends were cut back, 0 bases at V and 2 bases at J, with 7 bases in the middle. This chain's CDR3 is CASSQDFRNYGYTF. CDR3 sequence (DNA): TGCGCCAGCAGCCAAGATTTCCGGAACTATGGCTACACCTTC.

The chain combines TRBV7-2 with TRBJ2-5; maybe TRBD1 (6 bases). This CDR3 is 13 amino acids long. With 6 bases removed from V and 5 bases from J, the gap between germline ends came to 13 bases. Germline V gives CDR1 SGHTA, CDR2 FQGNSA. CDR3 DNA sequence: TGTGCCAGCAGACCGGCAGGGGTGGAGACCCAGTACTTC. Its translation: CASRPAGVETQYF.

The chain is built from TRBV19 and TRBJ2-7; D might be TRBD1 (5 bases). Trimming shortened V by 8 bases and J by 2 bases, and 10 bases separated the two germline ends. This CDR3 is 12 amino acids long. Per germline, CDR1 LNHDA and CDR2 SQIVND (reference sequence). In DNA, the CDR3 is TGTGCCAGTGGCGACAGTCCCTACGAGCAGTACTTC. Translating gives CASGDSPYEQYF.

This clone was counted once. V gene TRBV28 combines with J gene TRBJ1-2; no reliable D call. Per the germline V gene, CDR1 is MDHEN and CDR2 is SYDVKM. The length of the CDR3 is 12 residues. The V gene lost 5 bases and the J gene lost 0 bases, with 4 bases spanning the gap. The CDR3 bases are TGTGCCAGCAGTGCTTCTAACTATGGCTACACCTTC. Translated, it gives CASSASNYGYTF.

The V gene is TRBV28, the J gene TRBJ1-5, with D perhaps TRBD1 (6 bases). This CDR3 is 17 amino acids long. CDR1 and CDR2 (germline): MDHEN, SYDVKM. Trimming removed 3 bases at V and 2 bases at J, with 17 bases between. CDR3 DNA sequence: TGTGCCAGCAGTTTTTGGGGGCAGGGTGGGGGCAATCAGCCCCAGCATTTT. Amino acid sequence: CASSFWGQGGGNQPQHF.

The table lists this clone with a few counts. V and J are TRBV5-4 and TRBJ1-6, with D uncertain. CDR1 and CDR2 from the germline V gene are SGHNT and YYREEE (reference sequence). The V end lost 0 bases, the J end lost 7 bases, and 11 bases lay between the germline ends. The CDR3 contains 15 residues. CDR3 amino acids: CASSLVDGGNSPLHF. The CDR3 DNA reads as TGTGCCAGCAGCTTGGTGGACGGTGGGAATTCACCCCTCCACTTT.